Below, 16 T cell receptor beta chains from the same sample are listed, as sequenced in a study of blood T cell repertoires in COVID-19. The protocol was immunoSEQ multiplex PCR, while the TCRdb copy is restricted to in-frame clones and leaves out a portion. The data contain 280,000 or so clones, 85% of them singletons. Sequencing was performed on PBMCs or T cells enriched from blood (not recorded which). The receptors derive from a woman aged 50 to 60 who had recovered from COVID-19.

CDR3 amino acids: CATASGFTDTQYF. CDR3 nucleotides: TGTGCCACCGCGAGCGGCTTCACAGATACGCAGTATTTT. V gene TRBV24-1 combines with J gene TRBJ2-3; perhaps TRBD2 as D (5 bases). V lost 9 bases and J lost 2, with 11 bases in between. The CDR3 has 13 residues. CDR1 KGHDR and CDR2 SFDVKD come from the germline V gene.

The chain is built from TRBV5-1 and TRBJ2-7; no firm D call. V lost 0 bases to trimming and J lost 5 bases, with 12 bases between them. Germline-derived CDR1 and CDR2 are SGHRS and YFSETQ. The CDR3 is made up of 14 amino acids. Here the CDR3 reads CASSLAPPLNEQYF. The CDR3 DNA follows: TGCGCCAGCAGCTTGGCCCCTCCTTTAAACGAGCAGTACTTC.

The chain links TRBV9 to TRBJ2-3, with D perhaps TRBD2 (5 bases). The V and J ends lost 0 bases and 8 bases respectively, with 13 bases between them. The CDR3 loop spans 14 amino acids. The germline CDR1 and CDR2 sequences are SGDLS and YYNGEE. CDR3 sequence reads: CASSVALAEGTQYF. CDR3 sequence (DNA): TGTGCCAGCAGCGTAGCCCTAGCCGAGGGTACGCAGTATTTT.

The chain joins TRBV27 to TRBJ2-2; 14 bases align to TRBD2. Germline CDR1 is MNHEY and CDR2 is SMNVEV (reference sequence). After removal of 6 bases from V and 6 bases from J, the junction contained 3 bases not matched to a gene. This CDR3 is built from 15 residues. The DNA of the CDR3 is TGTGCCAGCAGGGGACTAGCGGGAGTGTCCGGGGAGCTGTTTTTT. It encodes CASRGLAGVSGELFF.

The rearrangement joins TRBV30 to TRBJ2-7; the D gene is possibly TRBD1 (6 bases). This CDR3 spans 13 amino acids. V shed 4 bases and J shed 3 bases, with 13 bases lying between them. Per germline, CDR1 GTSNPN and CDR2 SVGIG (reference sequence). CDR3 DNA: TGTGCCTGGAAGCTGGGGACAAACTACGAGCAGTACTTC. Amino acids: CAWKLGTNYEQYF.

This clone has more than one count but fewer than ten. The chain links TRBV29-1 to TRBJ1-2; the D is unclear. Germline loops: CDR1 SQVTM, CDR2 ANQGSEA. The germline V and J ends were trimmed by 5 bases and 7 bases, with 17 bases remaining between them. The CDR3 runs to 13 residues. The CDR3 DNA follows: TGCAGCGTTCGCCTCGAAGGAGGAAGTGGCTACACCTTC. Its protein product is CSVRLEGGSGYTF.

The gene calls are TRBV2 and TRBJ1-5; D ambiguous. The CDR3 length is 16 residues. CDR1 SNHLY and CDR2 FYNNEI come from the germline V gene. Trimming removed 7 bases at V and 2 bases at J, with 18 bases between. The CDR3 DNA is TGTGCCAGCACCGCATTACGGGGTGTCGGCAATCAGCCCCAGCATTTT. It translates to CASTALRGVGNQPQHF. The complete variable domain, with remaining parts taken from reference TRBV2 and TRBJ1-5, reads EPEVTQTPSHQVTQMGQEVILRCVPISNHLYFYWYRQILGQKVEFLVSFYNNEISEKSEIFDDQFSVERPDGSNFTLKIRSTKLEDSAMYFCASTALRGVGNQPQHFGDGTRLSIL.

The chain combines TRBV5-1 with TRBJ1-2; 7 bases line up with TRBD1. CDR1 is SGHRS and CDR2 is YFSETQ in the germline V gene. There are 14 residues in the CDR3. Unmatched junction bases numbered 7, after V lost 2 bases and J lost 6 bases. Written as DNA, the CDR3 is TGCGCCAGCAGCTTCGACACAGGGGAGGATGGCTACACCTTC. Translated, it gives CASSFDTGEDGYTF.

In DNA form, the CDR3 reads TGCAGTGCTAGTGATGCAGGACAGGTCTACAATGAGCAGTTCTTC. This translates into CSASDAGQVYNEQFF. The J gene is TRBJ2-1, the V gene TRBV20-1; the match to TRBD1 covers 7 bases. The CDR3 sequence is 15 residues long. Germline V gene lookup returns CDR1 DFQATT and CDR2 SNEGSKA (reference sequence). V lost 3 bases, J lost 3 bases, and 8 bases stayed unmatched.

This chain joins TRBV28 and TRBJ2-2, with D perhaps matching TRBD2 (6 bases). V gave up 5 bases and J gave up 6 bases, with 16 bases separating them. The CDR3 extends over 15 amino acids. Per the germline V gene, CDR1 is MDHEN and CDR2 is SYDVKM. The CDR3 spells CASSAPGRSAGELFF. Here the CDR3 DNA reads TGTGCCAGCAGTGCCCCAGGGAGGTCGGCCGGGGAGCTGTTTTTT.

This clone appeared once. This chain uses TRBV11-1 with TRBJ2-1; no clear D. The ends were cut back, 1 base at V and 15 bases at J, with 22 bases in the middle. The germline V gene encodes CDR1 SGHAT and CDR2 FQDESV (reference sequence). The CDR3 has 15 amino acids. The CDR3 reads CASSLEATSQLLAFF. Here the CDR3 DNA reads TGTGCCAGCAGCTTAGAGGCAACAAGCCAACTACTCGCGTTCTTC.

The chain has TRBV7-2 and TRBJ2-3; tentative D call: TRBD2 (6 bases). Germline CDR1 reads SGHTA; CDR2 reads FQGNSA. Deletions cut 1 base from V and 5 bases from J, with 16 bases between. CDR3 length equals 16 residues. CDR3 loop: CASSLVGPGRGDTQYF. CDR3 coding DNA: TGTGCCAGCAGCTTAGTCGGCCCAGGGCGGGGAGATACGCAGTATTTT.

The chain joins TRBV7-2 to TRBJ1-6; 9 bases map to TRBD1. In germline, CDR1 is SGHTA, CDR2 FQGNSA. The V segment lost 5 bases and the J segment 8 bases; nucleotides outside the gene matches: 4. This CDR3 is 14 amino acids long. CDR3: CASSARTGDSPLHF. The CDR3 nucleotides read TGTGCCAGCAGCGCCCGGACAGGGGATTCACCCCTCCACTTT.

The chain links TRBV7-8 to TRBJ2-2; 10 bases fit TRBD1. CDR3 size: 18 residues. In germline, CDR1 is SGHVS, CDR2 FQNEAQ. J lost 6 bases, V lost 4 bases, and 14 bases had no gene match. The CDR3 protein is CASSSPSGQGIYAGELFF. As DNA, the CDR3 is TGTGCCAGCAGCTCTCCTTCGGGACAGGGGATTTACGCCGGGGAGCTGTTTTTT. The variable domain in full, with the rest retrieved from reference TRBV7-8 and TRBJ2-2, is GAGVSQSPRYKVAKRGQDVALRCDPISGHVSLFWYQQALGQGPEFLTYFQNEAQLDKSGLPSDRFFAERPEGSVSTLKIQRTQQEDSAVYLCASSSPSGQGIYAGELFFGEGSRLTVL.

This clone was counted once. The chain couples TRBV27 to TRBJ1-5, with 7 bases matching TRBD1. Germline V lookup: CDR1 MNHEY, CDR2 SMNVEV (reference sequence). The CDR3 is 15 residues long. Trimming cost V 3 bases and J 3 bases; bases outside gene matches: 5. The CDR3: CASSFQGQLNQPQHF. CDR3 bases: TGTGCCAGCAGTTTCCAGGGACAGCTCAATCAGCCCCAGCATTTT.

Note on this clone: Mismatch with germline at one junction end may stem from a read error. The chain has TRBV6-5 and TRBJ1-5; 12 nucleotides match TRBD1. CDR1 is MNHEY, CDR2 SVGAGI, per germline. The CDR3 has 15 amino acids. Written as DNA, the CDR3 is TGTGCCAGCGAATCCGGGACAGGGGGCAACCAGCCCCAGCATTTT. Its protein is CASESGTGGNQPQHF.